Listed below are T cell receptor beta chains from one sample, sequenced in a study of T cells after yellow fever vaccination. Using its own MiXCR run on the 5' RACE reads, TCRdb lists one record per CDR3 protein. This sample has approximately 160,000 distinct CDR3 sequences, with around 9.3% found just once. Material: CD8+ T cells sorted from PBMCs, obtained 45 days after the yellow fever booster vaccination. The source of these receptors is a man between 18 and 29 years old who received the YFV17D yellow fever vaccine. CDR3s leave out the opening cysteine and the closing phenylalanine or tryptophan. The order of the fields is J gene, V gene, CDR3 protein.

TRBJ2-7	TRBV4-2	ASSPSGTYYEQY
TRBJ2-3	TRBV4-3	ASSPTQGPADTQY
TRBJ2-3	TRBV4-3	ASSQGTGWSADTQY
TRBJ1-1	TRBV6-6	ASNLVLGTRFMNTEAF
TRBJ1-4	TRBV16	ASSLLDRGGNEKLF
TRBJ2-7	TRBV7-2	ASSLPTSYEQY
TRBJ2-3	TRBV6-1	ASSEEGGGADTQY
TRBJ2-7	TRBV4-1	ASSQGSGSATYEQY
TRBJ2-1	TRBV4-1	ASSHPPSSYNEQF
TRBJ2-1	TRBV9	ASSVADTPGYNEQF
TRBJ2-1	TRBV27	ASSSARVSYNEQF
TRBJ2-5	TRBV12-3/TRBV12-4	ASSSGGGETQY
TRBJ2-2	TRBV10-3	AISESGDPTGELF
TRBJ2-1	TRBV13	ASSLATYSTDEQF
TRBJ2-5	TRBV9	ASSVRSRGGETQY
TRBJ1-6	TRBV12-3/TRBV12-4	ASSLVNSPLH
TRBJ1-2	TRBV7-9	ASSLGRGGNYGYT
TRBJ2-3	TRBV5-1	ASSFETPDTQY
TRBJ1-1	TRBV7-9	ASSSTRGEAF
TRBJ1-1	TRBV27	ASSSATGSDTEAF
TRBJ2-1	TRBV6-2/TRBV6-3	ASSPIGGAYLLNEQF
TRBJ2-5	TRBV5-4	ASSLAGAEQETQY
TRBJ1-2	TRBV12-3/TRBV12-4	ASRYETGWGGYT
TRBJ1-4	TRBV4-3	ASSQDRTGYNEKLF
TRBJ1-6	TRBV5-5	ASHWTGPSKSPLH
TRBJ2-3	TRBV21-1	ASSKALRQLTADTQY
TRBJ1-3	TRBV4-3	ASSQDRNSGNTIY
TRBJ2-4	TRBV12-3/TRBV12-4	ASSWTSGNIQY
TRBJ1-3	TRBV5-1	ASSFSGTGNTIY
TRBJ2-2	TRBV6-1	ASGRDTANGELF
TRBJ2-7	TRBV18	ASSNFPQDASYEQY
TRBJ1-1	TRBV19	ASNRVGDVGTEAF
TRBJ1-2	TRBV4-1	ASSQVSSNYGYT
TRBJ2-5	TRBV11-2	ASSLVGFGEETQY
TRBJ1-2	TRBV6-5	ASSSSTAGGPYGYT
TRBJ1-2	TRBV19	ASSMVVGYGYT
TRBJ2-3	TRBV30	ASPDHIVLLAGGKPTTDTQY